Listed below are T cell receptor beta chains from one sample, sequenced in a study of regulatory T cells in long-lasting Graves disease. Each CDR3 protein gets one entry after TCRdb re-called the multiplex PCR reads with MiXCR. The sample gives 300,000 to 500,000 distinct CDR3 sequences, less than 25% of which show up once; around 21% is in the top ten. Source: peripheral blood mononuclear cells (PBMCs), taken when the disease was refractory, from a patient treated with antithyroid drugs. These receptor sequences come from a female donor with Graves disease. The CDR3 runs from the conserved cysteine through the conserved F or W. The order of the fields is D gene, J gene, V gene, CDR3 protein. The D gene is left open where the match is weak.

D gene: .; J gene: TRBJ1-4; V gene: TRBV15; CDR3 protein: CATSGTKNEKLFF
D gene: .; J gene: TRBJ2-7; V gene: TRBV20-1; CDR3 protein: CSATSERTNSYEQYF
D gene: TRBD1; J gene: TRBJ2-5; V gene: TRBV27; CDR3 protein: CASSLNRGETQYF
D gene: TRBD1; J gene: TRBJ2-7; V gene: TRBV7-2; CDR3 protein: CASSLPGTGSYEQYF
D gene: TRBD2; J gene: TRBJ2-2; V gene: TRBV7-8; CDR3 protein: CASRLGLADTGELFF
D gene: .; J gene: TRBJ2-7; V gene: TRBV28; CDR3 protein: CASSFGASSYEQYF
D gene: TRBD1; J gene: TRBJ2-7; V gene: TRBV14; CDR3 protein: CASSRQGYANEQYF
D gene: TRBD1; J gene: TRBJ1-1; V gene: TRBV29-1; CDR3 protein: CSGTQGFEAFF
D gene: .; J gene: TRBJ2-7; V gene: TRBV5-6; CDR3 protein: CASSLEPTEQYF
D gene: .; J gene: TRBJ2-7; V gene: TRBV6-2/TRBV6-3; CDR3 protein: CASTIAEGRAAGEQYF
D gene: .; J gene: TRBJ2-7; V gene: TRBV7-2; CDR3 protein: CAGSLGTYYEQYF
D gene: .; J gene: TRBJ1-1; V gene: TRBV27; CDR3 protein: CASSTYLVGMNTEAFF
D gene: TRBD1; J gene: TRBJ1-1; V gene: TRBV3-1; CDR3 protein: CAGSQGTGKAFF
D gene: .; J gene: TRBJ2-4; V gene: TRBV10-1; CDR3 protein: CASSEGLANIQYF
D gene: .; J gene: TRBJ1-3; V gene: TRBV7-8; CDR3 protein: CASSLGLGGNTIYF
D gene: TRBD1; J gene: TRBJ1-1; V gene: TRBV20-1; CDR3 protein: CSARGRGSPANTEAFF
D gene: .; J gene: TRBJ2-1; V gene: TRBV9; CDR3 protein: CASNQGVSYNEQFF
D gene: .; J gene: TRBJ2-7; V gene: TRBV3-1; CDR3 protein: CASSQLRAGADEQYF
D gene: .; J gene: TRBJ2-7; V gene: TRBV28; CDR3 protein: CASSDNEQYF
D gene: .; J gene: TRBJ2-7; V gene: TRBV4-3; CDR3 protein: CASSQEGLASHEQYF
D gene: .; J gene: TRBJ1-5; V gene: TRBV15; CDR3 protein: CATSRSDVRATNQPQHF
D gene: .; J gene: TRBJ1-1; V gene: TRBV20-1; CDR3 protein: CSARDRGANTEAFF
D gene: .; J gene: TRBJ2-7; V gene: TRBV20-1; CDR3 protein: CSARSPVRDYEQYF
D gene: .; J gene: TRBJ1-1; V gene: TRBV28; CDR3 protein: CASSSPGPPYTEAFF
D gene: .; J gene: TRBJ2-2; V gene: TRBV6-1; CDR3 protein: CASKFRDTGELFF
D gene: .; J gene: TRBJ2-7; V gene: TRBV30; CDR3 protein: CAWSGRGATYEQYF
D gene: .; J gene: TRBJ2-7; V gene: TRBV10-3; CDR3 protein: CAISEFDSPTYEQYF
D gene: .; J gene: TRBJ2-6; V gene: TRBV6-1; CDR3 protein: CASRTPGQGRASGLAGANVLTF
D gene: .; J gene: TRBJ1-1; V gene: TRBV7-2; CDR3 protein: CASSFKLEAFF
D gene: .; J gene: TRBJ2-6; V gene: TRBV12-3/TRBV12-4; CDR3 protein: CASSSVPGREAGANVLTF
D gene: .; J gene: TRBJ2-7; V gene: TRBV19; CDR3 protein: CASSIGSPSEQYF
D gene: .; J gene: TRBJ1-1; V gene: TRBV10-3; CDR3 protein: CAISEYPGLEGEAFF
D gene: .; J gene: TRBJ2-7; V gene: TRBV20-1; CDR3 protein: CSASSRVADEQYF
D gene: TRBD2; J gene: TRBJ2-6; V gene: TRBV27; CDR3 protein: CASSFTSGIGGANVLTF
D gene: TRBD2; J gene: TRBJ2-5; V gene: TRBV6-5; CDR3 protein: CASSYSGGVQETQYF
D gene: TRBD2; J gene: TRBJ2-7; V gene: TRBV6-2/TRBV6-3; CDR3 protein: CASSYSTAGVSYEQYF
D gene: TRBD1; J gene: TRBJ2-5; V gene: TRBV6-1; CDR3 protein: CASRNNRLRTGAETQYF
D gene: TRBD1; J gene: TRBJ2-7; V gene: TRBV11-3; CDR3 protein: CASSLGQGFEQYF
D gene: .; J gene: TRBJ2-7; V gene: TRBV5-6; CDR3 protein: CASSKFRGLEQYF
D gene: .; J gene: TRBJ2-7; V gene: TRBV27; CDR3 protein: CASSLLGPAGSYEQYF
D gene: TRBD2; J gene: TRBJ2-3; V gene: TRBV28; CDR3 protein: CASSFLAGEGTQYF
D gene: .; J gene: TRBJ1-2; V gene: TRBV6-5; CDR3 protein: CASSYSGRKDYGYTF
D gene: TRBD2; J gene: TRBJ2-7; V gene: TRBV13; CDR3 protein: CASSSSGRKLWEQYF
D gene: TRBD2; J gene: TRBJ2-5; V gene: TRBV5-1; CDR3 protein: CASSPHPTSGRATETQYF
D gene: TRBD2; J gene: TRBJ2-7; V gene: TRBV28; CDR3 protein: CASSSLGDLAGAFHEQYF
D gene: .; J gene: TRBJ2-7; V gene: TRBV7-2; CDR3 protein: CASSLYRRQGDEQYF
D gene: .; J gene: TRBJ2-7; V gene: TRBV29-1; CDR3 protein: CSVEDSGPAGTEQYF
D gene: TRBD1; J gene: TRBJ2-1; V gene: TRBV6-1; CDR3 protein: CASSPQLGGEQFF
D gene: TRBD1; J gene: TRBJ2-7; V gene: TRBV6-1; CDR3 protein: CASSLTGTYEQYF
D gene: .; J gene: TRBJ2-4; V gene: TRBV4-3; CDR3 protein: CASSPSLIPGSGENIQYF
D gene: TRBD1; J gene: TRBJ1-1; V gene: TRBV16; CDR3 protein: CASSHDRVQGNTEAFF
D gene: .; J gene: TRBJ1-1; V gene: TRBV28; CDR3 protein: CASREALGTEAFF
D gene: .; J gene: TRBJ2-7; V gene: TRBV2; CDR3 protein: CASKGVPGAQTYEQYF
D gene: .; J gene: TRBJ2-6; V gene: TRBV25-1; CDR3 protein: CASSESSRISSGANVLTF
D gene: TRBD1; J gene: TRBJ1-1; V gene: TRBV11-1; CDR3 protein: CASSLYGDSEAFF
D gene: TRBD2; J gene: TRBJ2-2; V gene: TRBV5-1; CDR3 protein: CASSPGLAGGIGELFF
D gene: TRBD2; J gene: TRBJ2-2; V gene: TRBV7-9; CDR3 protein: CASSEFAGGSTGELFF
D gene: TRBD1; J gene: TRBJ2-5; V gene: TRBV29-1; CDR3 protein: CSVEFLDRGSETQYF
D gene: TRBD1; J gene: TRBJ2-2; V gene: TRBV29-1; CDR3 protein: CSVGQGETGELFF
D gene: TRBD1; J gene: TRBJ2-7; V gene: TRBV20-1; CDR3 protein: CSVPRPTGGLNEQYF